One T cell receptor (beta chain) is described in this entry. This sample was included in a study of blood T cell repertoires in COVID-19. About the study: Samples of COVID-19 (acute and convalescent) were obtained from the United States, Italy and Spain.

Methods used by the authors: Cell counts per sample came from amplifying reference gene primers. Using immunoSEQ multiplex PCR, the repertoire was profiled, and TCRdb retains in-frame clones only, with some absent. V and J calls and clone size are as listed in that table; D and trimming were resolved from the DNA. The profile shows roughly 260,000 clones, around 85% of them singletons. V gave up 1 base and J gave up 8 bases, with 11 bases separating them. Germline V gene lookup returns CDR1 SEHNR and CDR2 FQNEAQ (reference sequence). CDR3 length equals 14 residues. This chain uses TRBV7-9 with TRBJ1-4; D remains ambiguous. What was sequenced was peripheral blood. The sequence was obtained from a woman aged 40-49 years with active or convalescent COVID-19. The CDR3 protein is CASSLVGPREKLFF. The CDR3 nucleotides read TGTGCCAGCAGCTTAGTGGGCCCACGAGAAAAACTGTTTTTT.